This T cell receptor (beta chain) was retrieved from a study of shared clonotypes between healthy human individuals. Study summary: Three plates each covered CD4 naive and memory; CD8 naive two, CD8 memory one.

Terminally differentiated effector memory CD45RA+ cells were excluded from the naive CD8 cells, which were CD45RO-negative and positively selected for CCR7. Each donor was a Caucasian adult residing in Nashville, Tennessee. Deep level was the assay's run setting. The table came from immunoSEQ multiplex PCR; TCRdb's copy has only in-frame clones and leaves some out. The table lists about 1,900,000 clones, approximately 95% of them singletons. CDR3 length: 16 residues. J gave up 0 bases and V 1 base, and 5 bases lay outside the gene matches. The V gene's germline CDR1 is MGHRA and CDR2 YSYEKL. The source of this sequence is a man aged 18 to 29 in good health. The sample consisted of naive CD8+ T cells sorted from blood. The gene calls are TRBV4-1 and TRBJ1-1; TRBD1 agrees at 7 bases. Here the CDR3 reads CASSQGRGPMNTEAFF. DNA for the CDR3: TGCGCCAGCAGCCAAGGGAGGGGGCCCATGAACACTGAAGCTTTCTTT.